The 30 T cell receptor beta chains in this list originate from one sample, sequenced in a study of a mutant IDH1 vaccine in newly diagnosed glioma. Their cognate antigens are unknown. Data came from immunoSEQ multiplex PCR; TCRdb stores just in-frame clones and leaves some out. Of 70,000 to 90,000 clones listed, roughly 85% are singletons. The time point was: week 23, last vaccination. The vaccine gave 300 ug of a 20-mer mutant IDH1 peptide subcutaneously per dose. The sequencing here drew on PBMCs, taken from a glioma patient whose treatment included an IDH1 peptide vaccine. These TCRs come from a man younger than 40 with glioma. Some clones in this sample may be carry-over from other donors' samples.

The chain uses TRBV29-1 and TRBJ1-1; the match to TRBD1 covers 8 bases. V lost 6 bases and J lost 2; bases outside the gene matches: 2. The germline V gene has CDR1 SQVTM and CDR2 ANQGSEA. The CDR3 length is 12 residues. The CDR3 spells CSVAGGNTEAFF. The CDR3 DNA reads TGCAGCGTCGCAGGGGGCAACACTGAAGCTTTCTTT.

This chain joins TRBV6-1 and TRBJ1-4; D possibly corresponds to TRBD1 (5 bases). Germline V gives CDR1 MNHNS, CDR2 SASEGT. V was trimmed by 4 bases and J by 4 bases, leaving 10 bases between them. The CDR3 covers 14 residues. Here the CDR3 reads CASSVGRNNEKLFF. DNA for the CDR3: TGTGCCAGCAGTGTGGGACGGAATAATGAAAAACTGTTTTTT.

This clone has only one observation. Because the CDR3's place on the DNA is in doubt, the DNA is left out and the CDR3 is given as listed by TCRdb. This CDR3 is also generated by other DNA sequences in the sample. The J gene is TRBJ1-1, the V gene TRBV27. Germline V gives CDR1 MNHEY, CDR2 SMNVEV (reference sequence). 13 amino acids form the CDR3, both terminal residues included. The CDR3 sequence is CASSFGAGAEAFF.

The chain links TRBV4-1 to TRBJ1-1; D is possibly TRBD1 (5 bases). The germline gives CDR1 MGHRA, CDR2 YSYEKL. The V end lost 1 base, the J end lost 5 bases, and 20 bases lay between the germline ends. This CDR3 has 17 residues. In nucleotides, the CDR3 is TGCGCCAGCAGCCAAGCCCCTCTATTGGCGGGGGAAACTGAAGCTTTCTTT. Translating it yields CASSQAPLLAGETEAFF.

The chain couples TRBV7-8 to TRBJ1-1; a possible D gene is TRBD1 (5 bases). Per the germline V gene, CDR1 is SGHVS and CDR2 is FQNEAQ. This CDR3 has 12 residues. V was clipped by 1 base and J by 11 bases, with 11 bases between them. Here the CDR3 DNA reads TGTGCCAGCAGCTTAGGAGACACAGGCGCTTTCTTT. Amino acid sequence: CASSLGDTGAFF. Full variable domain (remainder filled in from reference TRBV7-8 and TRBJ1-1): GAGVSQSPRYKVAKRGQDVALRCDPISGHVSLFWYQQALGQGPEFLTYFQNEAQLDKSGLPSDRFFAERPEGSVSTLKIQRTQQEDSAVYLCASSLGDTGAFFGQGTRLTVV.

This clone was found once. This chain connects TRBV27 to TRBJ2-5, with D possibly being TRBD1 or TRBD2 (6 bases each). CDR1 is MNHEY and CDR2 is SMNVEV in the germline V gene (reference sequence). V dropped 2 bases and J dropped 2 bases, with 18 bases sitting between them. The CDR3 covers 17 residues. CDR3 DNA: TGTGCCAGCAGTTTAGCATTTCGAGGAGGGGGACAAGAGACCCAGTACTTC. Protein sequence: CASSLAFRGGGQETQYF.

The chain joins TRBV5-4 to TRBJ2-1, with 7 bases lining up with TRBD2. The ends lost 2 bases at V and 0 bases at J; junction bases unmatched: 5. Germline CDR1 SGHNT, CDR2 YYREEE (reference sequence). The CDR3 extends over 16 amino acids. CDR3 DNA sequence: TGTGCCAGCAGCTTCGGGGGAGGGAGCTCCTACAATGAGCAGTTCTTC. This translates into CASSFGGGSSYNEQFF.

This chain links TRBV2 with TRBJ1-1; no clear D. Germline CDR1 reads SNHLY; CDR2 reads FYNNEI. CDR3 length: 13 residues. The V end was cut by 6 bases, the J end by 7 bases, with 15 bases between. The CDR3 loop reads CASRPEWDGEAFF. CDR3 DNA: TGTGCCAGCAGACCCGAGTGGGATGGTGAAGCTTTCTTT.

This clone was picked up a small number of times. V is TRBV2 and J is TRBJ1-1; perhaps TRBD1 as D (5 bases). V dropped 8 bases and J dropped 0 bases, with 16 bases sitting between them. The CDR3 loop spans 15 amino acids. CDR1 is SNHLY, CDR2 FYNNEI, per germline. Here the CDR3 DNA reads TGTGCCAGCCCGGGGGGGACCAATATGAACACTGAAGCTTTCTTT. Amino acids: CASPGGTNMNTEAFF.

The gene calls are TRBV9 and TRBJ2-3; a weak D match, TRBD2 (6 bases). Germline assignment: CDR1 SGDLS and CDR2 YYNGEE. The V end lost 0 bases, the J end lost 4 bases, and 15 bases lay between the germline ends. The CDR3 covers 16 residues. The CDR3 region has the DNA TGTGCCAGCAGCGTAGCGGGACTGCTCACCTCAGATACGCAGTATTTT. Protein product: CASSVAGLLTSDTQYF.

The V call is TRBV7-9, the J call TRBJ1-2; 11 positions match TRBD1. This CDR3 spans 14 amino acids. Germline values: CDR1 SEHNR, CDR2 FQNEAQ (reference sequence). V gave up 4 bases and J gave up 7 bases; unmatched junction bases: 5. Here the CDR3 DNA reads TGTGCCAGCAGCTCGCCGGACAGGGGGCTTGGCTACACCTTC. Translated: CASSSPDRGLGYTF.

This clone was recorded once. This chain uses TRBV5-6 with TRBJ1-1; TRBD1 matches at 7 bases. Germline-derived CDR1 and CDR2 are SGHDT and YYEEEE. The CDR3 runs to 15 residues. Trimming removed 4 bases from V and 3 bases from J; junction bases left unmatched: 9. CDR3 nucleotides: TGTGCCAGCAGCCCCATGGACAGGTCGGACACTGAAGCTTTCTTT. Protein: CASSPMDRSDTEAFF.

This chain connects TRBV11-2 to TRBJ1-2; D is ambiguous. Between the trimmed V and J ends, which lost 5 bases and 7 bases, there was a span of 17 bases. The CDR3 is made up of 14 amino acids. From germline, CDR1 is SGHAT and CDR2 FQNNGV. Here the CDR3 DNA reads TGTGCCAGCAGCCCGTATGAGGGATCAGGTGGCTACACCTTC. Its protein product is CASSPYEGSGGYTF.

The CDR3 region has the DNA TGTGCCAGCAGCCCCAACAGGGTTAGCTCCTACGAGCAGTACTTC. Translating gives CASSPNRVSSYEQYF. The V call is TRBV5-5, the J call TRBJ2-7, with D possibly being TRBD1 (6 bases). Trimming took 4 bases from V and 0 from J, leaving 14 bases between them. Germline CDR1 is SGHKS and CDR2 is YYEKEE (reference sequence). This CDR3 comprises 15 residues.

Only one count was recorded for this clone. V and J are TRBV7-6 and TRBJ2-7; perhaps TRBD2 as D (5 bases). Per germline, CDR1 SGHVS and CDR2 FNYEAQ. The CDR3 is 15 residues long. Trimming took 7 bases from V and 4 from J, leaving 20 bases between them. The DNA for the CDR3 is TGTGCCAGCACCCCCCGTGCTAGGGAGAGGTACGAGCAGTACTTC. It encodes CASTPRARERYEQYF.

The chain recombines TRBV7-3 with TRBJ2-3; tentative D call: TRBD1 (5 bases). This CDR3 comprises 15 residues. With 1 base removed from V and 4 bases from J, the gap between germline ends came to 12 bases. The V gene's germline CDR1 is SGHTA and CDR2 FQGTGA. CDR3 DNA sequence: TGTGCCAGCAGCTTAAGCGCAGGGCTGCCAGATACGCAGTATTTT. It yields the protein CASSLSAGLPDTQYF.

Concerning this clone itself: The junction does not match germline at one end; this may be a read error. This chain connects TRBV7-2 to TRBJ1-3; 7 bases fit TRBD1. The CDR3 is made up of 13 amino acids. CDR1 and CDR2 (germline): SGHTA, FQGNSA. CDR3 loop: CAEGGSGSDTVYF. DNA of the CDR3: TGTGCAGAAGGGGGCTCGGGTTCCGACACCGTATATTTT.

This chain joins TRBV6-1 and TRBJ1-4, with 7 bases fitting TRBD1. The CDR3 runs to 14 residues. V shed 8 bases, J shed 8 bases, and the junction held 11 bases outside the gene matches. Per germline, CDR1 MNHNS and CDR2 SASEGT. The CDR3 DNA sequence: TGTGCCAGCCGTGGGACAGCGGACGGGGAAAAACTGTTTTTT. Encoded protein: CASRGTADGEKLFF.

This sequence joins TRBV6-1 and TRBJ2-7; 7 positions match TRBD1. The CDR3 is 14 amino acids. The germline gives CDR1 MNHNS, CDR2 SASEGT. V shed 4 bases and J 3 bases; nucleotides not matched to a gene: 6. CDR3 amino acids: CASSASGTVYEQYF. In nucleotides, the CDR3 is TGTGCCAGCAGTGCCTCCGGGACAGTCTACGAGCAGTACTTC.

This chain links TRBV5-1 with TRBJ2-1; possibly TRBD2 for D (6 bases). The CDR3 loop spans 16 amino acids. Trimming removed 1 base at V and 4 bases at J, with 15 bases between. Germline V gene lookup returns CDR1 SGHRS and CDR2 YFSETQ. The CDR3 spells CASSLKGIAEYNEQFF. CDR3 sequence (DNA): TGCGCCAGCAGCTTGAAGGGGATAGCGGAATACAATGAGCAGTTCTTC.

The rearrangement uses TRBV5-1 and TRBJ2-2; tentative D call: TRBD2 (5 bases). V was clipped by 0 bases and J by 6 bases, with 9 bases between them. The CDR3 is 14 residues long. Germline V CDR1 and CDR2: SGHRS, YFSETQ. The CDR3 loop reads CASSLDASPGELFF. Here the CDR3 DNA reads TGCGCCAGCAGCTTGGATGCTAGCCCCGGGGAGCTGTTTTTT.

The rearrangement joins TRBV7-2 to TRBJ2-7; 7 bases line up with TRBD2. This CDR3 is 17 amino acids long. Per the germline V gene, CDR1 is SGHTA and CDR2 is FQGNSA. V lost 1 base to trimming and J lost 2 bases; unmatched junction nucleotides: 11. CDR3 nucleotide sequence: TGTGCCAGCAGCTTAGGGATATTGGGAGGGGTCGCCTACGAGCAGTACTTC. Its protein is CASSLGILGGVAYEQYF.

V is TRBV6-4 and J is TRBJ2-3, with D unclear. The CDR3 loop spans 13 amino acids. V dropped 2 bases and J dropped 4 bases, with 7 bases sitting between them. In germline, CDR1 is MRHNA, CDR2 SNTAGT. CDR3: CASSDNSADTQYF. CDR3 bases: TGTGCCAGCAGTGACAACAGCGCAGATACGCAGTATTTT.

This chain uses TRBV6-1 with TRBJ2-6; D unclear. V was cut by 2 bases and J by 0 bases, with 2 bases left in between. This CDR3 spans 14 amino acids. Germline CDR1 is MNHNS and CDR2 is SASEGT. As DNA, the CDR3 is TGTGCCAGCAGTGAACTCTCTGGGGCCAACGTCCTGACTTTC. Translation: CASSELSGANVLTF.

This chain links TRBV18 with TRBJ2-3; D is tentatively TRBD1 or TRBD2 (5 bases each). The CDR3 is 15 residues long. Germline CDR1 reads KGHSH; CDR2 reads LQKENI. The V gene lost 3 bases and the J gene lost 0 bases, with 10 bases spanning the gap. DNA for the CDR3: TGTGCCAGCTCACCCACTTGGGACAGCACAGATACGCAGTATTTT. Its protein is CASSPTWDSTDTQYF.

The CDR3 here is CASSPPHGGGGTGELFF. The CDR3, as DNA: TGTGCCAGCAGCCCCCCCCATGGCGGGGGTGGCACCGGGGAGCTGTTTTTT. This rearrangement joins TRBV11-3 to TRBJ2-2, with 7 bases fitting TRBD2. Germline lookup yields CDR1 SGHNT and CDR2 YENEEA. The V and J ends lost 5 bases and 4 bases, in that order; junction bases with no gene match: 13. The CDR3 sequence is 17 residues long.

CDR3 nucleotide sequence: TGTGCCAGCAGGTCGCCCAGGGGGTGGGATGGCAATGAGCAGTTCTTC. It specifies CASRSPRGWDGNEQFF. The V gene is TRBV28, the J gene TRBJ2-1; 7 bases line up with TRBD1. Germline CDR1 and CDR2: MDHEN and SYDVKM. V shed 6 bases, J shed 6 bases, and the junction held 14 bases outside the gene matches. The CDR3 is 16 residues long.

The rearrangement joins TRBV2 to TRBJ2-1; 9 bases are a match to TRBD1. The CDR3 runs to 16 residues. Per the germline V gene, CDR1 is SNHLY and CDR2 is FYNNEI. Losses at the gene ends were 6 bases for V and 0 bases for J; bases not matched to a gene: 6. The CDR3 DNA reads TGTGCCAGCAGGACTCCGACAGGGGGCTCCTACAATGAGCAGTTCTTC. Protein: CASRTPTGGSYNEQFF.

The chain carries TRBV19 and TRBJ1-2; TRBD1 matches at 7 bases. Germline V lookup: CDR1 LNHDA, CDR2 SQIVND (reference sequence). This CDR3 is built from 18 residues. Unmatched junction bases numbered 19, after V lost 5 bases and J lost 4 bases. CDR3 region: CASSYADRDRGVVYGYTF. CDR3 nucleotide sequence: TGTGCCAGTAGTTACGCGGACCGGGACAGAGGAGTCGTCTATGGCTACACCTTC. Supplemented by reference TRBV19 and TRBJ1-2, the full variable domain reads DGGITQSPKYLFRKEGQNVTLSCEQNLNHDAMYWYRQDPGQGLRLIYYSQIVNDFQKGDIAEGYSVSREKKESFPLTVTSAQKNPTAFYLCASSYADRDRGVVYGYTFGSGTRLTVV.

The V call is TRBV9, the J call TRBJ2-7; tentative D call: TRBD2 (6 bases). The CDR3 is 14 amino acids. Trimming shortened V by 0 bases and J by 4 bases, and 11 bases separated the two germline ends. The germline V gene has CDR1 SGDLS and CDR2 YYNGEE. The chain's CDR3 is CASSVGGGVYEQYF. The CDR3 bases are TGTGCCAGCAGCGTAGGTGGAGGGGTTTACGAGCAGTACTTC.